These T cell receptor beta chains were read from a single sample in a study of T cell repertoires in cytomegalovirus infection. A single record per CDR3 protein comes from TCRdb applying MiXCR to the reads. The sample has approximately 550,000 distinct CDR3 sequences; approximately 16% are singletons. The source material was CD8+ T cells from PBMCs. The origin of the receptors is a human donor in good health (CMV status not recorded). Some clones in this sample may be carry-over from other donors' samples. Each CDR3 is given with its conserved first and last residue. Fields, in order: clone size, D gene, V gene, J gene, CDR3 DNA, CDR3 protein. D genes are given only for firm matches. Size is stated for part of the rows, as once, few or many counts, or as a class when the clone is expanded.

few,.,TRBV28,TRBJ1-6,TGTGCCAGCAGTTTAGGGTCCCTCTATAATTCACCCCTCCACTTT,CASSLGSLYNSPLHF
many,.,TRBV7-9,TRBJ2-7,TGTGCCAGCAGCCCCCCTCCGTGGACGAGGCACGACGAGCAGTACTTC,CASSPPPWTRHDEQYF
many,TRBD1,TRBV10-3,TRBJ2-7,TGTGCCATCAGTGTGGGACAGGGGGCAAACGAGCAGTACTTC,CAISVGQGANEQYF
.,.,TRBV28,TRBJ1-2,TGTGCCAGCAGTTTGCCAGGGGATAAGGGCACCTTC,CASSLPGDKGTF
.,.,TRBV7-9,TRBJ2-5,TGTGCCAGCAGCTCCATAAAAATGGGGTACCAAGAGACCCAGTACTTC,CASSSIKMGYQETQYF
many,.,TRBV28,TRBJ1-1,TGTGCCAGCATATCGAGCGGCTTAACGGACACTGAAGCTTTCTTT,CASISSGLTDTEAFF
.,TRBD1,TRBV9,TRBJ1-3,TGTGCCAGCAGCCTCCGAGCCGGGACAGGGGGGATTAACTCTGGAAACACCATATATTTT,CASSLRAGTGGINSGNTIYF
.,.,TRBV9,TRBJ1-2,TGTGCCAGCACCCTTGTAGCCGGAAACTATGGCTACACCTTC,CASTLVAGNYGYTF
few,TRBD2,TRBV6-1,TRBJ2-1,TGTGCCAGCACCTTCGGGACTAGCGGGGGAAGCTCCTACAATGAGCAGTTCTTC,CASTFGTSGGSSYNEQFF
many,.,TRBV6-1,TRBJ1-5,TGTGCCAGCAACGAAGTGGGTGGCAATCAGCCCCAGCATTTT,CASNEVGGNQPQHF
.,.,TRBV19,TRBJ2-1,TGTGCCAGTACCCAGGACTGGTCCTACAATGAGCAGTTCTTC,CASTQDWSYNEQFF
many,.,TRBV12-3/TRBV12-4,TRBJ2-7,TGTGCCAGCAGGGCGGGTTTACACGAGCAGTACTTC,CASRAGLHEQYF
.,.,TRBV5-1,TRBJ2-3,TGCGCCAGCAGCGATGACAAGGGGCTTACCTTTACTAGCACAGATACGCAGTATTTT,CASSDDKGLTFTSTDTQYF
.,.,TRBV5-5,TRBJ1-2,TGTGCCAGCAGCTGTCAGGGGAGATTAGGCTACACCTTC,CASSCQGRLGYTF
few,.,TRBV16,TRBJ2-7,TGTGCCAGCAGCCAATTTAAAGGCGCGGATCGGGAGCAGTACTTC,CASSQFKGADREQYF
many,.,TRBV7-6,TRBJ1-4,TGTGCCAGCAGCTCCCCAGAAACTTTGGAAAAACTGTTTTTT,CASSSPETLEKLFF
many,.,TRBV6-5,TRBJ1-2,TGTGCCAGCAGTTACAGGGTTAACTATGGCTACACCTTC,CASSYRVNYGYTF
.,.,TRBV10-2,TRBJ2-5,TGCGCCAGCAGTGAGTACAGGGTAGAGGAGACCCAGTACTTC,CASSEYRVEETQYF
few,.,TRBV7-9,TRBJ2-7,TGTGCCAGCAGCTTCTCTCCGGACACGGTAACCTACGAGCAGTACTTC,CASSFSPDTVTYEQYF
many,TRBD2,TRBV20-1,TRBJ2-5,TGCAGTGCTCCCCCCTTAGCGGGGGGGCGGGAGACCCAGTACTTC,CSAPPLAGGRETQYF
.,.,TRBV20-1,TRBJ2-5,TGCAGTGCTAGAGATGGGGTGATGGGGCTAGCCGGGGAGACCCAGTACTTC,CSARDGVMGLAGETQYF
few,TRBD2,TRBV16,TRBJ2-7,TGTGCCAGCAGCCCAAAGCGGGGGGGCCCCCACGAGCAGTACTTC,CASSPKRGGPHEQYF
.,TRBD1,TRBV2,TRBJ1-1,TGTGCCAGCAGAGCCCGGACAGGGGACACTGAAGCTTTCTTT,CASRARTGDTEAFF
few,.,TRBV15,TRBJ1-5,TGTGCCACCAGCAGAGAGGTGGGGAACCGTCAGCCCCAGCATTTT,CATSREVGNRQPQHF
many,TRBD1,TRBV7-8,TRBJ2-1,TGTGCCAGCATTTACCCCGGGACAGGTTACAATGAGCAGTTCTTC,CASIYPGTGYNEQFF
.,.,TRBV2,TRBJ1-4,TGTGCCAGCAGTGAAAGTGGAGGGAATGAAAAACTGTTTTTT,CASSESGGNEKLFF
many,.,TRBV28,TRBJ1-5,TGTGCCAGCAAGGGTACGGGGAGGCAGCCCCAGCATTTT,CASKGTGRQPQHF
.,.,TRBV20-1,TRBJ1-3,TGCAGTGCCCAGGGAGGGCAGTTGGATTTTGGAAACACCATATATTTT,CSAQGGQLDFGNTIYF
.,.,TRBV2,TRBJ1-2,TGTGCCAGCCGGGGTCGAGACTACACCTTC,CASRGRDYTF
many,.,TRBV6-1,TRBJ2-4,TGTGCCAGCAGCCTCTCTCCAAGCAAAAACATTCAGTACTTC,CASSLSPSKNIQYF
few,.,TRBV4-2,TRBJ2-1,TGTGCCAGCAGCCCCAGGGATTACAGCCAGAGCGGTACCTACAATGAGCAGTTCTTC,CASSPRDYSQSGTYNEQFF
few,.,TRBV19,TRBJ1-5,TGTGCCAGTAGTATAGATCAAGTTTACAGCTATGGCGATCAGCCCCAGCATTTT,CASSIDQVYSYGDQPQHF
many,TRBD1,TRBV28,TRBJ2-3,TGTGCCAGCAGTGGGACAGGAGGAAGAGATACGCAGTATTTT,CASSGTGGRDTQYF
.,.,TRBV6-1,TRBJ1-1,TGTGCCAGCAGACCAGGCCCGGGGGGGGGGAGGAACACTGAAGCTTTCTTT,CASRPGPGGGRNTEAFF
.,.,TRBV27,TRBJ1-1,TGTGCCAGCAGTTCCCCGGGTCGACCAGCTTTCTTT,CASSSPGRPAFF
many,TRBD2,TRBV28,TRBJ2-7,TGTGCCAGCAGTTCCCCCACTAGCGAATACTCCTACGAGCAGTACTTC,CASSSPTSEYSYEQYF
few,.,TRBV13,TRBJ2-3,TGTGCCAGCAGCGGGGAGCTAGTGGGCACAGATACGCAGTATTTT,CASSGELVGTDTQYF
few,TRBD1,TRBV25-1,TRBJ1-3,TGTGCCAGCAATACAGGGGCCGTTGGAAACACCATATATTTT,CASNTGAVGNTIYF
many,.,TRBV7-9,TRBJ2-5,TGTGCCTCCTTCCGGGGGTTGGAAGAGACCCAGTACTTC,CASFRGLEETQYF
few,.,TRBV5-5,TRBJ2-6,TGTGCCAGCAGCTTGGTGGGACTCGGGGCCAACGTCCTGACTTTC,CASSLVGLGANVLTF
many,.,TRBV6-2/TRBV6-3,TRBJ2-7,TGTGCCAGCATCGAGGGACCTACCTACGAGCAGTACTTC,CASIEGPTYEQYF
few,TRBD1,TRBV27,TRBJ1-2,TGTGCCAGCAGTTTATCCCGGACAGGGATGCTGGGTGGCTACACCTTC,CASSLSRTGMLGGYTF
.,.,TRBV19,TRBJ1-1,TGTGCCAGTAGAGCCTCAGGGGATGGGGGCACTGAAGCTTTCTTT,CASRASGDGGTEAFF
few,TRBD2,TRBV20-1,TRBJ2-6,TGCAGTGCTAGGGGACTAATCTCTGGGGCCAACGTCCTGACTTTC,CSARGLISGANVLTF
many,TRBD2,TRBV27,TRBJ2-3,TGTGCCAGCAGTTTACTGTGGGCTAGCGGGGGGGGCACAGATACGCAGTATTTT,CASSLLWASGGGTDTQYF
many,TRBD1,TRBV28,TRBJ2-6,TGTGCCAGCAGCTTCCCCGGGACAGGGGGGACCAACGTCCTGACTTTC,CASSFPGTGGTNVLTF
.,.,TRBV2,TRBJ1-2,TGTGCCAGCAGTGGCGTGGGGGCGCGTGGCTACACCTTC,CASSGVGARGYTF
few,.,TRBV7-9,TRBJ2-1,TGTGCCAGCAGCGGTTATAGCGAGCGGACCACCTACAATGAGCAGTTCTTC,CASSGYSERTTYNEQFF
many,.,TRBV28,TRBJ2-1,TGTGCCAGCAGTATGACTGGTTCCTACAATGAGCAGTTCTTC,CASSMTGSYNEQFF
.,.,TRBV5-1,TRBJ2-5,TGCGCCAGCAGCTTCTTAGGTGGGATTCAAGAGACCCAGTACTTC,CASSFLGGIQETQYF
many,.,TRBV10-3,TRBJ2-2,TGTGCCATCAGGGGGAAGGGTCAAAACACCGGGGAGCTGTTTTTT,CAIRGKGQNTGELFF
few,TRBD1,TRBV27,TRBJ1-4,TGTGCCAGCACTAGGGACAGATCAGGTGAAAAACTGTTTTTT,CASTRDRSGEKLFF
many,TRBD2,TRBV24-1,TRBJ2-2,TGTGCCACCAGTGATCCCCTTACTAGCGGCACCGGGGAGCTGTTTTTT,CATSDPLTSGTGELFF